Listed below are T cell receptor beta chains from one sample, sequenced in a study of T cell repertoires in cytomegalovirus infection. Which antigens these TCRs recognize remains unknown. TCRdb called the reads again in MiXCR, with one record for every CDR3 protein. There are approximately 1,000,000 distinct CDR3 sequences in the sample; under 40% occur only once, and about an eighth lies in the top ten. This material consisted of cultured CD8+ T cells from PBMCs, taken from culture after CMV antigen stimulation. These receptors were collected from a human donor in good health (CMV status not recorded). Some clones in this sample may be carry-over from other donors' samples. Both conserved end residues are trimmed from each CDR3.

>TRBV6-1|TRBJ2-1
ASSQGQGAINEQF
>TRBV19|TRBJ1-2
ASSIYAGNYGYT
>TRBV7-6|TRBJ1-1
ASSSPGTADTETF
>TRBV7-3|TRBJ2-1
ASSYGQGAYNEQF
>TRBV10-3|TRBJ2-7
AISERTGTYEQY
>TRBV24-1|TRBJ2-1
ATSVGGWNEQF
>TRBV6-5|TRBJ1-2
ASSPITGPNYGYT
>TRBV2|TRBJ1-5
ASVGRGRDQPQH
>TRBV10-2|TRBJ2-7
ASSDRRGGYEQY
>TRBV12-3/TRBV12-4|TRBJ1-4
ASSLKSTNEKLF
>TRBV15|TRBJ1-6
ATSREEGAYTALH
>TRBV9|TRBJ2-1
ASSVGFLAGGYNEQF
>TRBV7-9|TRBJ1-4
ASSLGGQELF
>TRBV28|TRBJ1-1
ASHNRLNTEAF
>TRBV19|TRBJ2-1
ASSIGYRFDSDEQF